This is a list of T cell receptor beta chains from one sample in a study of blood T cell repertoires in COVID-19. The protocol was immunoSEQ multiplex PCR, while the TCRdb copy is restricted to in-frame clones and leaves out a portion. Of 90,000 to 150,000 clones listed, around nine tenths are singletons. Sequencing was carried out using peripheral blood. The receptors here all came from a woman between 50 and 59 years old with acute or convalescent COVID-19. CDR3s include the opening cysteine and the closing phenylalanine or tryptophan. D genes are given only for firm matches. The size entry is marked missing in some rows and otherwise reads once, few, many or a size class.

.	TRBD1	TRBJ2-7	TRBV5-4	CASSLRQGIEEQYF	TGTGCCAGCAGCTTGAGACAGGGGATAGAGGAGCAGTACTTC
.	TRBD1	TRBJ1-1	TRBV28	CASSLSVQGARFEAFF	TGTGCCAGCAGTTTATCAGTTCAGGGGGCGAGGTTTGAAGCTTTCTTT
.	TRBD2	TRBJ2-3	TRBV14	CASSQTLAGGPTDTQYF	TGTGCCAGCAGCCAAACCCTAGCGGGGGGGCCGACAGATACGCAGTATTTT
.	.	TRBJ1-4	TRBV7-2	CASSLLGGEEKLFF	TGTGCCAGCAGCTTATTGGGGGGGGAAGAAAAACTGTTTTTT
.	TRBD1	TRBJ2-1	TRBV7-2	CASSPRGQGANEQFF	TGTGCCAGCAGCCCGAGGGGACAGGGGGCAAATGAGCAGTTCTTC
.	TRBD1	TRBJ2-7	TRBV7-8	CASSTRTGRYEQYF	TGTGCCAGCAGCACTCGGACAGGACGTTACGAGCAGTACTTC
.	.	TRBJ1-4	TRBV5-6	CASSLGGSEKLFF	TGTGCCAGCAGCTTGGGTGGGAGTGAAAAACTGTTTTTT
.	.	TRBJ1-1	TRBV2	CASSEARDGNTEAFF	TGTGCCAGCAGTGAAGCGCGGGATGGTAACACTGAAGCTTTCTTT
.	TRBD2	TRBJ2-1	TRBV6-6	CASSYQREGPNEQFF	TGTGCCAGCAGTTACCAGCGGGAGGGCCCAAATGAGCAGTTCTTC
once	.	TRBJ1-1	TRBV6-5	CASTQLERTEAFF	TGTGCCAGCACCCAGTTAGAGCGGACTGAAGCTTTCTTT
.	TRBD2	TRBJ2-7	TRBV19	CASSISAGALREQYF	TGTGCCAGTAGTATTTCAGCGGGAGCGCTTCGCGAGCAGTACTTC
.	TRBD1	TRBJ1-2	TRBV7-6	CASSLEQGAALHGYTF	TGTGCCAGCAGCTTGGAACAGGGGGCCGCGCTGCATGGCTACACCTTC
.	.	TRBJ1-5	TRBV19	CASSINRYQPQHF	TGTGCCAGTAGTATCAACAGATATCAGCCCCAGCATTTT
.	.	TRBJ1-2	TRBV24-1	CATSDAPGTKGSRGYTF	TGTGCCACCAGTGATGCCCCCGGGACAAAGGGGTCTCGTGGCTACACCTTC
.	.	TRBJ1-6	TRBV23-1	CASSQSRARTPLHF	TGCGCCAGCAGTCAATCCAGGGCACGGACACCCCTCCACTTT
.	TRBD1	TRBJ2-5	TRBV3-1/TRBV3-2	CASSQDRDSGETQYF	TGTGCCAGCAGCCAAGATCGGGACAGTGGAGAGACCCAGTACTTC
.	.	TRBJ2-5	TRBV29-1	CSVFNRVSQETQYF	TGCAGCGTTTTCAACAGGGTATCTCAAGAGACCCAGTACTTC
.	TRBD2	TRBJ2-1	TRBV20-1	CSASNLAGSSGYNEQFF	TGCAGTGCTAGTAACCTAGCGGGGTCCTCGGGTTACAATGAGCAGTTCTTC
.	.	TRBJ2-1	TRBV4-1	CASSQDSGDWGNEQFF	TGCGCCAGCAGCCAAGATTCTGGGGACTGGGGTAATGAGCAGTTCTTC
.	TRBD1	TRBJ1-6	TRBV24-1	CATSDFGTGAYNSPLHF	TGTGCCACCAGTGATTTTGGGACAGGGGCCTATAATTCACCCCTCCACTTT
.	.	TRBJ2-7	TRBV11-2	CASSLEGRTGEQYF	TGTGCCAGCAGCTTAGAAGGGAGAACGGGTGAGCAGTACTTC
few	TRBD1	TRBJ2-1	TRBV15	CATSNLDKGQAYNEQFF	TGTGCCACCAGCAACCTGGATAAGGGACAGGCGTACAATGAGCAGTTCTTC
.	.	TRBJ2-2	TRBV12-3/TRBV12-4	CASRQGGGELFF	TGTGCCAGCAGACAGGGTGGAGGGGAGCTGTTTTTT
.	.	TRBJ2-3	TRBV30	CAWGTYTQYF	TGTGCCTGGGGGACTTATACGCAGTATTTT
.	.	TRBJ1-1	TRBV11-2	CASSPRGEGPEAFF	TGTGCCAGCAGCCCCCGGGGGGAGGGCCCTGAAGCTTTCTTT
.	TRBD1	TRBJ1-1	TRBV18	CASSPQGGGEAFF	TGTGCCAGCTCACCCCAAGGGGGCGGTGAAGCTTTCTTT
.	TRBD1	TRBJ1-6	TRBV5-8	CASRRRDRDNSPLHF	TGTGCCAGCAGGCGGAGGGACAGGGATAATTCACCCCTCCACTTT
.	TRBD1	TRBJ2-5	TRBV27	CASWSPWDRQETQYF	TGTGCCAGCTGGTCCCCTTGGGACAGGCAAGAGACCCAGTACTTC
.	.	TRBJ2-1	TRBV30	CAWSADRDEQFF	TGTGCCTGGAGCGCAGACAGAGATGAGCAGTTCTTC
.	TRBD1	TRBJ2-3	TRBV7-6	CASSLYRGPADTQYF	TGTGCCAGCAGCTTATACAGGGGGCCGGCAGATACGCAGTATTTT
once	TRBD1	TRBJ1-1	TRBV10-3	CAIGTSLTGGSTEAFF	TGTGCCATCGGTACCTCGTTGACAGGGGGGTCCACTGAAGCTTTCTTT
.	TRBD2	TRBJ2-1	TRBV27	CASRPGDYFPPDEQFF	TGTGCCAGCAGACCCGGGGACTACTTCCCACCGGATGAGCAGTTCTTC
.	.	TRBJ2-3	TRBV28	CASEGSTDTQYF	TGTGCCAGCGAGGGCAGCACAGATACGCAGTATTTT
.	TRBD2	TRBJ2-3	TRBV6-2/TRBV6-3	CASSYLGLAGNTDTQYF	TGTGCCAGCAGTTACCTAGGACTAGCGGGGAACACAGATACGCAGTATTTT
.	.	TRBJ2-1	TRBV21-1	CASSKTNRPPGSKPSYNEQFF	TGTGCCAGCAGCAAAACTAATCGCCCTCCGGGGTCCAAACCCTCCTACAATGAGCAGTTCTTC
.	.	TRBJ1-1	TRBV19	CASSPGQNTEAFF	TGTGCCAGTAGCCCGGGACAGAACACTGAAGCTTTCTTT
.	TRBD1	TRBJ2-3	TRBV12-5	CASGLGQGEADTQYF	TGTGCTAGTGGTTTGGGACAGGGGGAGGCTGATACGCAGTATTTT
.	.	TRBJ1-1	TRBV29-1	CSVRRTTMNTEAFF	TGCAGCGTCAGGCGGACAACCATGAACACTGAAGCTTTCTTT
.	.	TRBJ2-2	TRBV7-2	CASSLSTGELFF	TGTGCCAGCAGCTTATCGACCGGGGAGCTGTTTTTT
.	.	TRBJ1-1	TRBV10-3	CAIRTGESMNTEAFF	TGTGCCATCAGGACAGGAGAGTCCATGAACACTGAAGCTTTCTTT
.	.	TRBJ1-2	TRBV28	CASSPSGDGYYGYTF	TGTGCCAGCAGTCCCTCGGGGGACGGGTACTATGGCTACACCTTC
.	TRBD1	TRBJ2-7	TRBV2	CASSGDRSTPYEQYF	TGTGCCAGCAGTGGGGACAGAAGTACCCCCTACGAGCAGTACTTC
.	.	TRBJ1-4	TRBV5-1	CASSIGTPSNEKLFF	TGCGCCAGCAGCATTGGGACTCCAAGTAATGAAAAACTGTTTTTT
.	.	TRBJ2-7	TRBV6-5	CASRQEVSYEQYF	TGTGCCAGCAGGCAGGAGGTCTCCTACGAGCAGTACTTC
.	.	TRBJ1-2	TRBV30	CAWSPGHGRDGYTF	TGTGCCTGGAGTCCCGGACACGGGAGGGATGGCTACACCTTC
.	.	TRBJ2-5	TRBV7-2	CASSLGLEETQYF	TGTGCCAGCAGCTTAGGGCTAGAAGAGACCCAGTACTTC
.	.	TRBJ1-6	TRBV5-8	CASSLESGGAFSLHF	TGTGCCAGCAGCTTGGAATCTGGGGGCGCCTTTTCCCTCCACTTT
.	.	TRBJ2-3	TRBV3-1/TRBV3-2	CASSHQSTDTQYF	TGTGCCAGCAGCCACCAGAGCACAGATACGCAGTATTTT
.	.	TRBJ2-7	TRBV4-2	CASSQDWKDSFPLYEQYF	TGTGCCAGCAGCCAAGATTGGAAGGACTCTTTTCCCCTCTACGAGCAGTACTTC
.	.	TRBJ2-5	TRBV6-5	CASSLEETQYF	TGTGCCAGCAGTTTAGAAGAGACCCAGTACTTC
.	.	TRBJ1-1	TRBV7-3	CASSLRMNTEAFF	TGTGCCAGCAGCTTGAGAATGAACACTGAAGCTTTCTTT
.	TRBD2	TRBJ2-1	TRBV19	CASSISSGRSYNEQFF	TGTGCCAGTAGTATCAGTAGCGGGAGATCCTACAATGAGCAGTTCTTC